This TCR beta chain was captured in a study of molecular identifiers for immune sequencing clone quantification. Germline V gene sequence: CDR1 MNHEY, CDR2 SVGAGI. The ends were cut back, 2 bases at V and 2 bases at J, with 12 bases in the middle. CDR3 length: 15 residues. A word on this clonotype: With a much larger clone just one base away, this may be a read error.

Sorting selected naive CD8 T cells with a CD8+CD4-CCR7+CD45RA+ phenotype. TCRdb redid the calling of the PCR reads with MiXCR, one entry per CDR3 protein. The sample has about 640,000 distinct CDR3 sequences, less than 20% seen once. The sequenced sample consisted of naive CD8+ T cells from blood, with Jurkat cell RNA spiked in. Subset denoted: FACS-sorted CD8+CD4-CCR7+CD45RA+ naive T cells. The TCR originated in a human donor in good health. Some libraries in this study had Jurkat cell RNA spiked in. The chain is built from TRBV6-5 and TRBJ1-1; perhaps TRBD1 as D (5 bases). The CDR3 nucleotides are TGTGCCAGCAGTTACGACGGGGGGATAAACACTGAAGCTTTCTTT. This translates into CASSYDGGINTEAFF.